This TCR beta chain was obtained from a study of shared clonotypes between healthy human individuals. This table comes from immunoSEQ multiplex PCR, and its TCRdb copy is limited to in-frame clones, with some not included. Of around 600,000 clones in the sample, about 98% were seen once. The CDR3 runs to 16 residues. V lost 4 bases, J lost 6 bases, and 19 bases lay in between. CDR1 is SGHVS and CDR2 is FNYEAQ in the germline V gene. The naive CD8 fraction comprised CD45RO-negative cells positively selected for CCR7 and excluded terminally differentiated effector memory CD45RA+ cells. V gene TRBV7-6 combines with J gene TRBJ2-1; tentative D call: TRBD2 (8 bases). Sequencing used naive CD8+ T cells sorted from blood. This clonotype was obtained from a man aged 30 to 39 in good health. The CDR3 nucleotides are TGTGCCAGCAGCTCGACTAGCGCAGGGGGGCTCAATGAGCAGTTCTTC. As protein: CASSSTSAGGLNEQFF.